The entry below gives a single TCR beta chain sequence along with its context. This sample is drawn from a study of shared clonotypes between healthy human individuals. The table came from immunoSEQ multiplex PCR; TCRdb's copy has only in-frame clones and leaves some out. The table lists roughly 2.5 million clones, 90% to 95% of them singletons. Germline values: CDR1 SGHRS, CDR2 YFSETQ. This CDR3 has 15 amino acids. V gave up 5 bases and J gave up 1 base, with 10 bases separating them. The receptor was derived from a man aged 18 to 30 in good health. The J gene is TRBJ2-6, the V gene TRBV5-1; D could derive from TRBD1 or TRBD2 (5 bases each). Sequencing was carried out using naive CD4+ T cells sorted from blood. This sample's subset: CD45RA+ positively selected. The CDR3 DNA follows: TGCGCCAGCAGGCTTTGGGGGTCTGGGGCCAACGTCCTGACTTTC. The encoded protein is CASRLWGSGANVLTF.